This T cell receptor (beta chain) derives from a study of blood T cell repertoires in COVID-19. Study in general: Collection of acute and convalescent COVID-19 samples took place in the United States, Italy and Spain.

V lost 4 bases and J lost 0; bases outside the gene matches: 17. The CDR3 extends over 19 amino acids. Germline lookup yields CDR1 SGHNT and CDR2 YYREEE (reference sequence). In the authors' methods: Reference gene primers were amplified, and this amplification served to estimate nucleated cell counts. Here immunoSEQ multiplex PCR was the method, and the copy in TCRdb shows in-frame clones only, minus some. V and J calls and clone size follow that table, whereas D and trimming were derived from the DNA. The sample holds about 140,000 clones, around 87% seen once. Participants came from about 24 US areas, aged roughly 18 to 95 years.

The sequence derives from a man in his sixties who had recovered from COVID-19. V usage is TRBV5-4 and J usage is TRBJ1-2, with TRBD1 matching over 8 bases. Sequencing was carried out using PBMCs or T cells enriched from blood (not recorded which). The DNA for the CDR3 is TGTGCCAGCAGCAGCAACCCCCGCGGACAGGGAAGAACTAACTATGGCTACACCTTC. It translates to CASSSNPRGQGRTNYGYTF.